These 8 T cell receptor beta chains came from one sample sequenced in a study of vaccination and CD4 T cells after COVID-19 (dated by TCRdb to between 2021 and 2024). To prepare the library, PCR was applied. These reads were obtained on an Illumina iSeq 100. In-frame beta chains were kept once TCRdb had trimmed the public reads at Q25 with fastp and called clones with MiXCR. Rows with one shared CDR3 protein collapse into an entry with the most common genes and DNA. This sample is represented by tens of thousands of distinct CDR3 sequences; under 75% of them were singletons. The ten largest clonotypes hold roughly 0.9% of the sample. The sequencing here drew on CD4+ T cells from blood, taken before SARS-CoV-2 vaccination. The receptors were gathered from a human donor who had recovered from COVID-19.

This rearrangement joins TRBV20-1 to TRBJ2-7, with D perhaps matching TRBD1 (6 bases). Germline-derived CDR1 and CDR2 are DFQATT and SNEGSKA (reference sequence). Trimming shortened V by 0 bases and J by 1 base, and 13 bases separated the two germline ends. The CDR3 length is 15 residues. The CDR3 bases are TGCAGTGCTAGAGATACCTTCCAGGGGTCCTACGAGCAGTACTTC. This sequence encodes CSARDTFQGSYEQYF.

The chain carries TRBV20-1 and TRBJ1-5; no clear D. Per the germline V gene, CDR1 is DFQATT and CDR2 is SNEGSKA (reference sequence). This CDR3 comprises 12 residues. V dropped 2 bases and J dropped 4 bases, with 6 bases sitting between them. CDR3 protein: CSARRMNQPQHF. CDR3 nucleotides: TGCAGTGCTAGACGAATGAATCAGCCCCAGCATTTT.

The chain links TRBV19 to TRBJ2-5; D is perhaps TRBD2 (6 bases). This CDR3 has 12 amino acids. V was cut by 7 bases and J by 7 bases, with 13 bases left in between. Germline V lookup: CDR1 LNHDA, CDR2 SQIVND (reference sequence). The CDR3 protein is CASKMQGGTQYF. In DNA, the CDR3 is TGTGCCAGTAAGATGCAGGGAGGGACCCAGTACTTC.

The chain couples TRBV5-1 to TRBJ1-1, with TRBD1 as a possible D gene (5 bases). V was clipped by 4 bases and J by 0 bases, with 10 bases between them. Germline V gene data show CDR1 as SGHRS and CDR2 as YFSETQ. The CDR3 has 14 amino acids. The CDR3, as DNA: TGCGCCAGCAGCAAAGACAGACTGAACACTGAAGCTTTCTTT. This gives the protein CASSKDRLNTEAFF.

The chain carries TRBV6-1 and TRBJ1-5; D remains unclear. The CDR3 runs to 12 residues. V lost 7 bases and J lost 7, with 11 bases in between. From germline, CDR1 is MNHNS and CDR2 SASEGT. CDR3 coding DNA: TGTGCCAGCACCTCAGGAGGCCAGCCCCAGCATTTT. This translates into CASTSGGQPQHF.

This chain connects TRBV4-1 to TRBJ1-1; 9 bases line up with TRBD1. This CDR3 is built from 16 residues. The V and J ends lost 0 bases and 10 bases, in that order; junction bases with no gene match: 12. Germline V gene lookup returns CDR1 MGHRA and CDR2 YSYEKL. The CDR3 loop is CASSQEPGTGFLGAFF. The CDR3, as DNA: TGCGCCAGCAGCCAAGAACCTGGGACAGGGTTTTTGGGAGCTTTCTTT.

V and J are TRBV20-1 and TRBJ2-5; no clear D. Germline CDR1 is DFQATT and CDR2 is SNEGSKA (reference sequence). CDR3 length: 11 residues. V was cut by 3 bases and J by 5 bases, with 7 bases left in between. The CDR3 DNA is TGCAGTGCTAGGAGTTGGGAGACCCAGTACTTC. This codes for CSARSWETQYF.

This clonotype was found a few times. The chain couples TRBV7-6 to TRBJ1-1; D may be TRBD1 (5 bases). V was cut by 3 bases and J by 3 bases, with 14 bases left in between. Germline V gene data show CDR1 as SGHVS and CDR2 as FNYEAQ. This CDR3 has 15 residues. CDR3 protein: CASSFQTTGDTEAFF. In DNA form, the CDR3 reads TGTGCCAGCAGCTTCCAAACTACGGGGGACACTGAAGCTTTCTTT.